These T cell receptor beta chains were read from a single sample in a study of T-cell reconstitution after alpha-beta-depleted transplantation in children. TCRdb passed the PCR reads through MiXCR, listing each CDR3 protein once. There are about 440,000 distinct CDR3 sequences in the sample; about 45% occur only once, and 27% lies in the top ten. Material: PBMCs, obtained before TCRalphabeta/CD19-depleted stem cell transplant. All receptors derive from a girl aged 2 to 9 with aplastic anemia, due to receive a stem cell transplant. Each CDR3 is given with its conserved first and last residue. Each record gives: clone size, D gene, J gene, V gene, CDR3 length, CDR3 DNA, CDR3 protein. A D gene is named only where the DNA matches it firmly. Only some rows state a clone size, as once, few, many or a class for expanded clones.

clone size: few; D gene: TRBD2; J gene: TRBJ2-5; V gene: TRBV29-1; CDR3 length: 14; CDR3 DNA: TGCAGCGTTCTCCATCTGACTAGCGGAGAGACCCAGTACTTC; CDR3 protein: CSVLHLTSGETQYF
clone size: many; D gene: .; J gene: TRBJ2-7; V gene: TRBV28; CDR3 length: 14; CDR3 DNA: TGTGCCAGCACCTTCGGGGGACAGAGGGACGAGCAGTACTTC; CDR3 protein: CASTFGGQRDEQYF
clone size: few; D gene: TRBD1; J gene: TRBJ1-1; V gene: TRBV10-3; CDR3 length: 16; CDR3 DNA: TGTGCCATCAAGAATACAGGGGAGGGGACCAACACTGAAGCTTTCTTT; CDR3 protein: CAIKNTGEGTNTEAFF
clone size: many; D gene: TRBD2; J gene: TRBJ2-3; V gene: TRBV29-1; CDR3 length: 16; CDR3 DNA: TGCAGCGGCACCCATGGGACTAGCGGACGCACAGATACGCAGTATTTT; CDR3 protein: CSGTHGTSGRTDTQYF
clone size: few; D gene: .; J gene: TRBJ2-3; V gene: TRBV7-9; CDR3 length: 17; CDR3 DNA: TGTGCCAGCAGCTTAGGATTTGCGGGATTAAGCACAGATACGCAGTATTTT; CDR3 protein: CASSLGFAGLSTDTQYF
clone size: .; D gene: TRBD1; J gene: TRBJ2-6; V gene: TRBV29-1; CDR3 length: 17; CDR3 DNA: TGCAGCGTTAGGGTCAGGACAGGGGCCACTGGGGCCAACGTCCTGACTTTC; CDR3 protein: CSVRVRTGATGANVLTF
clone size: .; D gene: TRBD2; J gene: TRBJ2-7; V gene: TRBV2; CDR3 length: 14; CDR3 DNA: TGTGCCAGCAGTGGAGGGACTAGCGTGATCGAGCAGTACTTC; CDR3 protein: CASSGGTSVIEQYF
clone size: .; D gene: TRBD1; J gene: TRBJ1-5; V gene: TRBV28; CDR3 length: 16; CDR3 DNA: TGTGCCAGCAGTTTACGGACAGGGGCTCCAAATCAGCCCCAGCATTTT; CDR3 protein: CASSLRTGAPNQPQHF
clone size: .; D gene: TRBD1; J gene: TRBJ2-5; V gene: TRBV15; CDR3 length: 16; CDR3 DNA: TGTGCCACCAGCGTACCGGGACAGGGGGCGAGGGAGACCCAGTACTTC; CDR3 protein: CATSVPGQGARETQYF
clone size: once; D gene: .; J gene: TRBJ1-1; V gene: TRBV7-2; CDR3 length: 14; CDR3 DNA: TGTGCCAGCAGCCCCAGGCCCGGGAACACTGAAGCTTTCTTT; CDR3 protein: CASSPRPGNTEAFF
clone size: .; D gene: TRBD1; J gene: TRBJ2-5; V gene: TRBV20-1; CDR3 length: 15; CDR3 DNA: TGCAGTGCTAGCCACACCGGGACAGGGGTAGAGACCCAGTACTTC; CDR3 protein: CSASHTGTGVETQYF
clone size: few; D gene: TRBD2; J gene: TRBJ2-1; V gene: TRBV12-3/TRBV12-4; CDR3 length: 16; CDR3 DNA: TGTGCCAGCAGTGCTACTAGCGGTGTCTCCTACAATGAGCAGTTCTTC; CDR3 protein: CASSATSGVSYNEQFF